This TCR beta chain was retrieved from a study of blood T cells in healthy people across ages. Study summary: Template switching recovered approximately one barcoded beta molecule for every two T cells. Findings of the study overall: PBMCs went unsorted, and a conclusive naive versus antigen-experienced comparison was therefore prevented. A greater number of naive CD4+ cells and higher diversity distinguished long-lived donors from aged donors.

A word on this clonotype: The antigen is unknown. The junction and the germline gene differ at one end; a read error may be behind it.

A J-beta primer mix and a sample-barcoded 5' primer were used in a second PCR of about 7 to 12 cycles. One entry per CDR3 protein, called by TCRdb with MiXCR from the 5' RACE reads. The sample holds about 970,000 distinct CDR3 sequences, just over 50% seen once. CDR3 length: 13 residues. CDR1 and CDR2 (germline): MNHEY, SVGAGI. Total RNA amounts of at least 5 micrograms were extracted per sample. Input material: blood. This chain uses TRBV6-5 with TRBJ2-1; D is possibly TRBD2 (6 bases). The sequence derives from a woman aged 55-70 years in good health. This CDR3 is CASRRGLYNGQFF. Here the CDR3 DNA reads TGTGCCAGCCGGAGGGGCCTTTACAATGGGCAGTTCTTC.